This section outlines one T cell receptor (beta chain) sequence together with its context. Antigen specificity is unknown. As originally analysed: Without quality scores, immunoSEQ junctional reads could not be filtered like full-length reads. The repertoire was sequenced with immunoSEQ multiplex PCR; TCRdb's copy has only in-frame clones and lacks some. Clonal size and the V and J genes are those of that table, whereas D and trimming came from the DNA. The table includes more than 1 million clones, 75% to 85% detected once. The germline V and J ends were trimmed by 6 bases and 4 bases, with 6 bases remaining between them. From germline, CDR1 is SNHLY and CDR2 FYNNEI. CDR3 size: 12 residues. This record belongs to a study of shared clonotypes between healthy human individuals. Study results and limitations: Non-shared clonotypes had lower generation probabilities than clonotypes shared by all four sorted-subset donors. Rarefaction showed that sequencing of sorted subsets was incomplete (despite large depth).

This receptor was taken from a man aged 18 to 30 in good health. Some clones in this sample may be carry-over from other donors' samples. V is TRBV2 and J is TRBJ1-4; the D is unclear. Source material: memory CD4+ T cells from PBMCs. Subset reported: CD45RA-negative fraction. CDR3 sequence (DNA): TGTGCCAGCAGGGCCGATAATGAAAAACTGTTTTTT. Encoded protein: CASRADNEKLFF.